These 24 T cell receptor beta chains share one sample of origin, sequenced in a study of beta chain features in type 1 diabetes. The investigators reverse transcribed all of the isolated RNA, so they sequenced expressed TCRB transcripts. Profiled with immunoSEQ multiplex PCR; TCRdb holds only in-frame clones, not every one. The sample yields fewer than 350,000 clones, 8% seen once. Sequenced material: central memory CD4+ T cells from blood. Receptors originate from a woman aged 18 to 35 in good health.

DNA for the CDR3: TGTGCCAGCAGCCCTGGGGGCAACACCGGGGAGCTGTTTTTT. This encodes CASSPGGNTGELFF. The chain combines TRBV7-3 with TRBJ2-2, with D perhaps TRBD1 (6 bases). Trimming shortened V by 5 bases and J by 2 bases, and 9 bases separated the two germline ends. The CDR3 totals 14 residues. The V gene's germline CDR1 is SGHTA and CDR2 FQGTGA.

This clone occurred a few times. V gene TRBV14 combines with J gene TRBJ1-3, with D hard to call. The CDR3 covers 16 residues. V lost 1 base and J 0 bases, leaving 10 bases between the germline ends. Germline loops: CDR1 SGHDN, CDR2 FVKESK. This CDR3 is CASSQGYGHSGNTIYF. For the CDR3, the DNA is TGTGCCAGCAGCCAAGGGTATGGGCACTCTGGAAACACCATATATTTT.

The sample holds a few counts of this clone. The V call is TRBV7-2, the J call TRBJ2-4, with a possible D match to TRBD2 (6 bases). The CDR3 spans 15 residues. CDR1 and CDR2 from the germline V gene are SGHTA and FQGNSA. Trimming left V 2 bases short and J 2 bases short, with 10 bases between. CDR3 in DNA: TGTGCCAGCAGCTTACTCGCGGGAACCAAAAACATTCAGTACTTC. Translating gives CASSLLAGTKNIQYF.

This clone was counted a few times. This chain joins TRBV25-1 and TRBJ2-1; 8 bases map to TRBD2. The germline V gene encodes CDR1 MGHDK and CDR2 SYGVNS. V trimming: 7 bases; J trimming: 6 bases; junction bases outside the gene matches: 5. The CDR3 is 13 amino acids. The CDR3 DNA is TGTGCCAGCATGGCGGGGGGAGGCAATGAGCAGTTCTTC. This sequence encodes CASMAGGGNEQFF.

The sample holds many counts of this clone. The chain couples TRBV9 to TRBJ1-1; D is ambiguous. This CDR3 is 15 amino acids long. Germline CDR1 SGDLS, CDR2 YYNGEE. Deletions cut 0 bases from V and 4 bases from J, with 13 bases between. CDR3 protein: CASSVGAARSTEAFF. The CDR3 DNA reads as TGTGCCAGCAGCGTAGGAGCTGCCCGAAGCACTGAAGCTTTCTTT.

This clone was counted between two and nine times. The chain couples TRBV11-2 to TRBJ1-3; no firm D call. Germline V gives CDR1 SGHAT, CDR2 FQNNGV. Trimming took 5 bases from V and 11 from J, leaving 16 bases between them. The CDR3 sequence is 13 residues long. CDR3 sequence (DNA): TGTGCCAGCAGCCTATTGACATCTTCGGCCATATATTTT. It translates to CASSLLTSSAIYF.

This clone has at least ten counts. The chain has TRBV9 and TRBJ1-2, with D maybe TRBD1 (5 bases). CDR1 and CDR2 (germline): SGDLS, YYNGEE. V was cut by 3 bases and J by 5 bases, with 17 bases left in between. This CDR3 is built from 15 residues. This chain's CDR3 is CASSAGRGGLYGYTF. Written as DNA, the CDR3 is TGTGCCAGCAGCGCAGGGAGAGGAGGACTGTATGGCTACACCTTC.

This clone appeared a few times. The CDR3 sequence is CASSLTGQNTEAFF. The CDR3 DNA reads as TGTGCCAGCAGTCTCACAGGGCAGAACACTGAAGCTTTCTTT. This rearrangement joins TRBV2 to TRBJ1-1; D is possibly TRBD1 (6 bases). CDR1 SNHLY and CDR2 FYNNEI come from the germline V gene. The length of the CDR3 is 14 residues. Trimming removed 5 bases from V and 1 base from J, with 11 bases in between.

V and J are TRBV21-1 and TRBJ2-7; the D call TRBD2 from the table was never checked on the DNA. TRBV21-1 represents a pseudogene. The CDR3 extends over 19 amino acids. The chain's CDR3 is CASSAPLTSGVGGSYEQYV. Here the CDR3 DNA reads TGTGCCAGCAGCGCTCCCCTGACTAGCGGGGTTGGAGGATCCTACGAGCAGTACGTC.

This clone turned up a few times. V is TRBV7-2 and J is TRBJ2-5; the match to TRBD2 covers 8 bases. Trimming took 1 base from V and 4 from J; bases not matched to a gene: 5. Germline assignment: CDR1 SGHTA and CDR2 FQGNSA. The CDR3 is made up of 15 amino acids. The CDR3 DNA reads as TGTGCCAGCAGCTTAGATTGGACTAGCAGAGAGACCCAGTACTTC. It yields the protein CASSLDWTSRETQYF.

CDR3 amino acids: CASSLGTTNEKLFF. The CDR3 DNA is TGTGCCAGCAGCTTAGGTACAACTAATGAAAAACTGTTTTTT. The chain uses TRBV7-9 and TRBJ1-4; D unresolved. The CDR3 totals 14 residues. Germline CDR1 SEHNR, CDR2 FQNEAQ (reference sequence). Trimming left V 1 base short and J 0 bases short, with 3 bases between.

This chain joins TRBV30 and TRBJ1-3, with a possible D match to TRBD1 (6 bases). Per germline, CDR1 GTSNPN and CDR2 SVGIG (reference sequence). V was trimmed by 5 bases and J by 4 bases, leaving 15 bases between them. The CDR3 sequence is 14 residues long. CDR3 amino acids: CAWASGAGGNTIYF. The CDR3 bases are TGTGCCTGGGCCTCAGGGGCCGGGGGAAACACCATATATTTT. The whole variable domain, remainder taken from reference TRBV30 and TRBJ1-3, is SQTIHQWPATLVQPVGSPLSLECTVEGTSNPNLYWYRQAAGRGLQLLFYSVGIGQISSEVPQNLSASRPQDRQFILSSKKLLLSDSGFYLCAWASGAGGNTIYFGEGSWLTVV.

This clone was recorded at least ten times. The rearrangement uses TRBV14 and TRBJ2-4; D unclear. CDR1 SGHDN and CDR2 FVKESK come from the germline V gene. V gave up 1 base and J gave up 7 bases, with 14 bases separating them. CDR3 length: 15 residues. Here the CDR3 reads CASSQVSGLPNIQYF. The DNA of the CDR3 is TGTGCCAGCAGCCAAGTATCCGGGCTTCCCAACATTCAGTACTTC.

The rearrangement links TRBV2 to TRBJ2-1; 9 nucleotides match TRBD1. The CDR3 spans 14 residues. Germline CDR1 and CDR2: SNHLY and FYNNEI. J was trimmed by 7 bases and V by 6 bases; bases with no gene match: 7. The CDR3 DNA reads as TGTGCCAGCAGACAACAGGGGGCAGGGAATGAGCAGTTCTTC. Its protein is CASRQQGAGNEQFF.

This clone was detected a few times. The genes are TRBV7-2 and TRBJ2-3; TRBD2 matches 10 bases. The ends lost 5 bases at V and 8 bases at J; junction bases unmatched: 10. Looked up from germline, CDR1 is SGHTA and CDR2 is FQGNSA. The CDR3 covers 15 residues. CDR3 bases: TGTGCCAGCAGCCCCCAGGGAAGCGGGGGGGCTACGCAGTATTTT. This sequence encodes CASSPQGSGGATQYF.

This clone was observed a few times. The chain uses TRBV28 and TRBJ2-4, with 14 bases that match TRBD2. This CDR3 comprises 19 residues. Germline-derived CDR1 and CDR2 are MDHEN and SYDVKM. J lost 3 bases, V lost 5 bases, and 12 bases had no gene match. CDR3 protein: CASSQTSGGAKRVKNIQYF. In DNA, the CDR3 is TGTGCCAGCAGTCAGACTAGCGGGGGGGCAAAAAGGGTCAAAAACATTCAGTACTTC.

There are a few counts of this clone. The chain joins TRBV9 to TRBJ2-6; 9 nucleotides line up with TRBD1. V shed 2 bases, J shed 2 bases, and the junction held 5 bases outside the gene matches. The CDR3 sequence is 17 residues long. CDR1 is SGDLS, CDR2 YYNGEE, per germline. The DNA of the CDR3 is TGTGCCAGCAGCGTCGAAACAGGGGGCGCTGGGGCCAACGTCCTGACTTTC. Amino acids: CASSVETGGAGANVLTF.

The sample holds a few counts of this clone. V is TRBV29-1 and J is TRBJ2-7; a weak D match, TRBD1 (6 bases). The CDR3 has 14 amino acids. Per the germline V gene, CDR1 is SQVTM and CDR2 is ANQGSEA. V dropped 7 bases and J dropped 0 bases, with 16 bases sitting between them. For the CDR3, the DNA is TGCAGCGCCGTCGGACAGAGAAGCTCCTACGAGCAGTACTTC. Translated: CSAVGQRSSYEQYF.

There are a few counts of this clone. This same CDR3 is encoded by further DNA sequences in the sample. The V and J genes are TRBV7-9 and TRBJ2-5; D is undetermined. CDR3 length: 12 residues. Per the germline V gene, CDR1 is SEHNR and CDR2 is FQNEAQ (reference sequence). The V and J ends lost 2 bases and 5 bases respectively, with 6 bases between them. CDR3 protein: CASSLLLETQYF. DNA of the CDR3: TGTGCCAGCAGCTTACTATTGGAGACCCAGTACTTC.

This clone has a handful of counts. This chain uses TRBV7-9 with TRBJ2-2; 8 bases are a match to TRBD1. Looked up from germline, CDR1 is SEHNR and CDR2 is FQNEAQ (reference sequence). V shed 8 bases, J shed 2 bases, and the junction held 13 bases outside the gene matches. The CDR3 runs to 17 residues. The CDR3 DNA reads TGTGCCAGCCACCTAACCGGGACAGGAACTAACACCGGGGAGCTGTTTTTT. Translated: CASHLTGTGTNTGELFF.

This clone was seen more than once but under ten times. V and J are TRBV4-1 and TRBJ2-4; 8 nucleotides align to TRBD1. V trimming: 5 bases; J trimming: 5 bases; junction bases outside the gene matches: 8. CDR1 MGHRA and CDR2 YSYEKL come from the germline V gene. The CDR3 consists of 15 residues. DNA of the CDR3: TGCGCCAGCAGCGGACAGGGTACTTTGGAAAACATTCAGTACTTC. Amino acid sequence: CASSGQGTLENIQYF.

The V gene is TRBV6-1, the J gene TRBJ1-2; D possibly corresponds to TRBD1 (5 bases). The CDR3 is made up of 13 amino acids. V was trimmed by 4 bases and J by 7 bases, leaving 13 bases between them. Germline V gives CDR1 MNHNS, CDR2 SASEGT. CDR3 amino acids: CASSAEGEAGYTF. The CDR3 DNA sequence: TGTGCCAGCAGTGCGGAAGGGGAAGCTGGCTACACCTTC.

This clone has ten or more counts. The CDR3 nucleotides are TGTGCCAGCTACACCGGGACAGCTCATCAGCCCCAGCATTTT. Protein sequence: CASYTGTAHQPQHF. The chain has TRBV6-5 and TRBJ1-5, with 7 positions matching TRBD1. Trimming took 8 bases from V and 5 from J; bases not matched to a gene: 9. There are 14 residues in the CDR3. CDR1 and CDR2 from the germline V gene are MNHEY and SVGAGI.

This clone was observed a handful of times. The V and J genes are TRBV2 and TRBJ2-2; D is possibly TRBD2 (6 bases). The CDR3 spans 15 residues. Germline assignment: CDR1 SNHLY and CDR2 FYNNEI. Trimming left V 7 bases short and J 4 bases short, with 16 bases between. The CDR3 DNA is TGTGCCAGCACCTCGCGGAGGGTTGGCACCGGGGAGCTGTTTTTT. It codes for CASTSRRVGTGELFF.